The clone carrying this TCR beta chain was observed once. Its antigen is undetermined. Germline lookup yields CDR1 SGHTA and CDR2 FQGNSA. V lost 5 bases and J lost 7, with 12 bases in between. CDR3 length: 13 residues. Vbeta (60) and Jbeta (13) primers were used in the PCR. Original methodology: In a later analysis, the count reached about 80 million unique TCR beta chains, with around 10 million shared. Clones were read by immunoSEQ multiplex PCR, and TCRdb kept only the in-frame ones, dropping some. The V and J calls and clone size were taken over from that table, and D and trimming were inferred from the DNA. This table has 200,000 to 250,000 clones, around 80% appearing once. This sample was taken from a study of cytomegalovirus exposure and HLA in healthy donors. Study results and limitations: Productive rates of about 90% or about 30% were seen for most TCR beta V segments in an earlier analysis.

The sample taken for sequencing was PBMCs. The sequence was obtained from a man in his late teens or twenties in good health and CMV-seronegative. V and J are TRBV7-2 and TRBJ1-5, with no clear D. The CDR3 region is CASSPRIGQPQHF. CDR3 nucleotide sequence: TGTGCCAGCAGCCCCCGCATCGGGCAGCCCCAGCATTTT.